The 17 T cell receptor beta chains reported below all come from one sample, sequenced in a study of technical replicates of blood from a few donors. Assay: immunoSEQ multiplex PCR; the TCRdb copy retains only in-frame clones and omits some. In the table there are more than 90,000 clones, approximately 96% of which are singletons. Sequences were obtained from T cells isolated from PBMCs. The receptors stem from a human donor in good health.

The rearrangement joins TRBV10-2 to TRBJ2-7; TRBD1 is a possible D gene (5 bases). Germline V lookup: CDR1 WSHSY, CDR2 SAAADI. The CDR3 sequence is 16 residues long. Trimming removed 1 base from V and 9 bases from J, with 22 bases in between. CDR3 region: CASSELAGILSFWQYF. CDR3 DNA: TGCGCCAGCAGTGAGTTGGCAGGGATACTCTCGTTCTGGCAGTACTTC.

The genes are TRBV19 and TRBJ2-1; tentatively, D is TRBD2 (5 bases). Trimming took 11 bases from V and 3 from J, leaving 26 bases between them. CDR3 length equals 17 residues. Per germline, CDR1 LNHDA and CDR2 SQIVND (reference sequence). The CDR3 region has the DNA TGTGCCTCAGTCCCCGCGACGGGGAATAAGGGCTACAATGAGCAGTTCTTC. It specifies CASVPATGNKGYNEQFF.

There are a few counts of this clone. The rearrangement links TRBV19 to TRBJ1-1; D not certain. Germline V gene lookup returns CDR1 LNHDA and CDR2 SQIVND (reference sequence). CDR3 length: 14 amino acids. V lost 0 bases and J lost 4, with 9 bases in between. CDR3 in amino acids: CASSIEQKSTEAFF. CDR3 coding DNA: TGTGCCAGTAGTATAGAACAGAAGAGCACTGAAGCTTTCTTT.

The CDR3 here is CASSAQGTQYF. The CDR3 DNA is TGTGCCAGCAGCGCCCAGGGGACCCAGTACTTC. V gene TRBV7-9 combines with J gene TRBJ2-5; TRBD1 might be the D (5 bases). With 5 bases removed from V and 7 bases from J, the gap between germline ends came to 8 bases. Germline lookup yields CDR1 SEHNR and CDR2 FQNEAQ (reference sequence). The CDR3 runs 11 residues.

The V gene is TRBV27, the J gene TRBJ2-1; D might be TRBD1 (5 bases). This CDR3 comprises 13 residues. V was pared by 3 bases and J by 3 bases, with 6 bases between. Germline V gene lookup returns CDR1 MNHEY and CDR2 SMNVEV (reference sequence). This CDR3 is CASSFQGYNEQFF. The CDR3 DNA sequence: TGTGCCAGCAGTTTTCAGGGCTACAATGAGCAGTTCTTC.

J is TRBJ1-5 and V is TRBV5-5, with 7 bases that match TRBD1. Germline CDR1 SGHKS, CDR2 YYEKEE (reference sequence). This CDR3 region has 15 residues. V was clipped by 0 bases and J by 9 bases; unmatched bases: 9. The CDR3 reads CASSLDIQGERPQHF. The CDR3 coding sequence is TGTGCCAGCAGCTTGGATATTCAGGGGGAGCGGCCCCAGCATTTT.

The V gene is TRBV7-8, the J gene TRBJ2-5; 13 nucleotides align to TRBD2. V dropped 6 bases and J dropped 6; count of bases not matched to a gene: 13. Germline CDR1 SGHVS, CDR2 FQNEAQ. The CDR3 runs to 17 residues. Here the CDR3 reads CASSKPSGTSGAKTQYF. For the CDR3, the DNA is TGTGCCAGCAGTAAACCCTCGGGGACTAGCGGGGCGAAGACCCAGTACTTC.

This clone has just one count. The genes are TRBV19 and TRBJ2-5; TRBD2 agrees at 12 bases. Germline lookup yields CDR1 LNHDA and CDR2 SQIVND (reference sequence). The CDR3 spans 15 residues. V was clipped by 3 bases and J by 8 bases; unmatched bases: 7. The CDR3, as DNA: TGTGCCAGTAGTATTGGACTAGCGGGAAGAGAAACCCAGTACTTC. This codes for CASSIGLAGRETQYF.

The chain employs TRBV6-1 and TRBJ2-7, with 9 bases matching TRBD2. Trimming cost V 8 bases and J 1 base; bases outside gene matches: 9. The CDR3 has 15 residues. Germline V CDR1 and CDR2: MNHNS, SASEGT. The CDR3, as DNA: TGTGCCAGCGGAAGATCTAGCGGGGAATCCTACGAGCAGTACTTC. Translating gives CASGRSSGESYEQYF.

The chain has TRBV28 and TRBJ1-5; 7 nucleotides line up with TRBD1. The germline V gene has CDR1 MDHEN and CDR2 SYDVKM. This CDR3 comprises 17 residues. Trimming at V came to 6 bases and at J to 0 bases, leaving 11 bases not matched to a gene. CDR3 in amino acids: CASSQPGQLYSNQPQHF. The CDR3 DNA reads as TGTGCCAGCAGCCAACCGGGACAGTTATATAGCAATCAGCCCCAGCATTTT.

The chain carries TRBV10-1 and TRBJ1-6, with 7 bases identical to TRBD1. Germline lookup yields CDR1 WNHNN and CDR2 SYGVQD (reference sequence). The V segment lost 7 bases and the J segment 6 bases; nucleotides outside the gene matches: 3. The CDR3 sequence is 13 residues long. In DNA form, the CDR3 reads TGCGCCAGCACGAGGGACAGTAATTCACCCCTCCACTTT. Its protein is CASTRDSNSPLHF.

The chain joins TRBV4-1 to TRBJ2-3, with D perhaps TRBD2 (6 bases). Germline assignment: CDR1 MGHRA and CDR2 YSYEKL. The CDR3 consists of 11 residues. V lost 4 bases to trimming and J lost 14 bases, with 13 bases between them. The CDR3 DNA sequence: TGCGCCAGCAGCCTGCCCGGGGGTCCGTATTTT. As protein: CASSLPGGPYF.

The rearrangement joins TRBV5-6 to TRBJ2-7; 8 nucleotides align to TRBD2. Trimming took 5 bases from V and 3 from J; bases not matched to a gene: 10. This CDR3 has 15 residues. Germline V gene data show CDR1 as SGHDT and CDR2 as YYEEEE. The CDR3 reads CASRNQGSGSYEQYF. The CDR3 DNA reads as TGTGCCAGCAGGAATCAAGGGAGCGGGAGCTACGAGCAGTACTTC.

The CDR3 protein is CASSPHGSGEQFF. The CDR3 DNA follows: TGTGCCAGCAGTCCCCATGGCTCGGGTGAGCAGTTCTTC. The V gene is TRBV25-1, the J gene TRBJ2-1; D is unresolved. This CDR3 spans 13 amino acids. Germline loops: CDR1 MGHDK, CDR2 SYGVNS. Trimming took off 5 bases at V and 9 bases at J, with 14 bases between the two ends.

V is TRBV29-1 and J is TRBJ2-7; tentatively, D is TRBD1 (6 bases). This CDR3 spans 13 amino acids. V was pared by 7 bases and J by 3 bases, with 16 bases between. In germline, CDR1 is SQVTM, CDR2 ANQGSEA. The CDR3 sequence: CSARQAAIYEQYF. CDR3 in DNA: TGCAGCGCTAGACAGGCTGCTATCTACGAGCAGTACTTC.

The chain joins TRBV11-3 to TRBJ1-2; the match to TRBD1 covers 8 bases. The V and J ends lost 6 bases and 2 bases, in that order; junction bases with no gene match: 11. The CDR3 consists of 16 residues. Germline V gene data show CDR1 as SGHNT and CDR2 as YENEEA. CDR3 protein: CASRPEQTGANYGYTF. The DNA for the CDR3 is TGTGCCAGCAGACCAGAGCAGACAGGGGCAAACTATGGCTACACCTTC. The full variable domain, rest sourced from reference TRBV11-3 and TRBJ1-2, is EAGVVQSPRYKIIEKKQPVAFWCNPISGHNTLYWYLQNLGQGPELLIRYENEEAVDDSQLPKDRFSAERLKGVDSTLKIQPAELGDSAVYLCASRPEQTGANYGYTFGSGTRLTVV.

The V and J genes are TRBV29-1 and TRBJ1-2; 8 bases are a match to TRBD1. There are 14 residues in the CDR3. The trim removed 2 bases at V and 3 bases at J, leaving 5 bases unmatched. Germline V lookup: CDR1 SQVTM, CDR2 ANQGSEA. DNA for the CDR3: TGCAGCGTTGAAAACTGGACAGGGCACTATGGCTACACCTTC. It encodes CSVENWTGHYGYTF.